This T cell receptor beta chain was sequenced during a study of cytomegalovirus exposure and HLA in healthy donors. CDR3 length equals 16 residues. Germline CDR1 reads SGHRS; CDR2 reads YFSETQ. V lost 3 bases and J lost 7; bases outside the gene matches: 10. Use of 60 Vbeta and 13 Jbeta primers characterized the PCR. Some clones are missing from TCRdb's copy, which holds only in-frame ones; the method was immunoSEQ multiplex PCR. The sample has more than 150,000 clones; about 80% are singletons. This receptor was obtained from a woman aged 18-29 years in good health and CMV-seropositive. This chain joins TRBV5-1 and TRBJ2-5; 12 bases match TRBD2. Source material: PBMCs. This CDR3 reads CASSSIGTSGLGTQYF. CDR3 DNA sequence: TGCGCCAGCAGCTCCATAGGGACTAGCGGGCTGGGGACCCAGTACTTC.